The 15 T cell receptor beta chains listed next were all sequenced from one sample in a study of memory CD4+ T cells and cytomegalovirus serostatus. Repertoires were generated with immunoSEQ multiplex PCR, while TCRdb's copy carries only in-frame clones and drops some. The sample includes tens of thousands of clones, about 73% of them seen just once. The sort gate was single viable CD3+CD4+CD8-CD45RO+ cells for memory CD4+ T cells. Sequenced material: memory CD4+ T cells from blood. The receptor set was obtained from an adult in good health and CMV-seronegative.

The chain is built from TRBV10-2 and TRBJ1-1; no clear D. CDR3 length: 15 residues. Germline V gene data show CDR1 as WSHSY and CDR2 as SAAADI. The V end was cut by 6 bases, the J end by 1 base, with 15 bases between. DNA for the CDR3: TGCGCCAGCAGAACGAATCGCCTTGGGAACACTGAAGCTTTCTTT. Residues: CASRTNRLGNTEAFF.

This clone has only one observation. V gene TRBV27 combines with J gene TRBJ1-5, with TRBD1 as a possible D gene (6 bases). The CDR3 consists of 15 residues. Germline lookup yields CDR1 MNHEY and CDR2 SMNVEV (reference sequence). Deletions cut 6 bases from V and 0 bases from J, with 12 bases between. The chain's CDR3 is CASRPTTGSNQPQHF. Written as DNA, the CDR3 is TGTGCCAGCAGACCTACGACAGGTAGCAATCAGCCCCAGCATTTT.

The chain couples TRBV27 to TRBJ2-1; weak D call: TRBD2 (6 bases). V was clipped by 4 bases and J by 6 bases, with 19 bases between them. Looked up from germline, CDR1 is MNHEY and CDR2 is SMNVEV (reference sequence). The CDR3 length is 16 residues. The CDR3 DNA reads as TGTGCCAGCAGTTCCCTCGGGATGCGGGGTTTCAATGAGCAGTTCTTC. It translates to CASSSLGMRGFNEQFF.

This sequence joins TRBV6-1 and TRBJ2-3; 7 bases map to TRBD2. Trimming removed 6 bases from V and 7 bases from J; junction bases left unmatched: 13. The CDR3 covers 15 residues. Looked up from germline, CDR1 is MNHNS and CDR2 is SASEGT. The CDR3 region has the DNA TGTGCCAGCAGGGCGGATCCGGGAGGTCTAAATACGCAGTATTTT. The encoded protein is CASRADPGGLNTQYF.

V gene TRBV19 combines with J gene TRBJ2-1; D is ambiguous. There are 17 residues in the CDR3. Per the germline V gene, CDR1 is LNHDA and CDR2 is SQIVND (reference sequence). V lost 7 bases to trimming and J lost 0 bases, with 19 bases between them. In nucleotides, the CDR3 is TGTGCCAGTACCTCATCTTTGGGGTGGTCCTCCTACAATGAGCAGTTCTTC. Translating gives CASTSSLGWSSYNEQFF.

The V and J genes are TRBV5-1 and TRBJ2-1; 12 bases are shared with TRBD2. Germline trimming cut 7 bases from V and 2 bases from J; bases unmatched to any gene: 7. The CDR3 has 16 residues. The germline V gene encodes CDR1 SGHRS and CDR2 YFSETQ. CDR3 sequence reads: CASGRGLAGAYNEQFF. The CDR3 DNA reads TGCGCCAGCGGTCGGGGACTAGCGGGTGCCTACAATGAGCAGTTCTTC.

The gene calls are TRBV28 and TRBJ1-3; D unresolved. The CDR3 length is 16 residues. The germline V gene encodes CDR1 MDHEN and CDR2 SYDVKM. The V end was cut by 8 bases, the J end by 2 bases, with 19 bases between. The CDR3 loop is CASLSMDLWTGNTIYF. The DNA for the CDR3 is TGTGCCAGCTTGTCGATGGACCTTTGGACTGGAAACACCATATATTTT. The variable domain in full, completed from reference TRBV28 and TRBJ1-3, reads DVKVTQSSRYLVKRTGEKVFLECVQDMDHENMFWYRQDPGLGLRLIYFSYDVKMKEKGDIPEGYSVSREKKERFSLILESASTNQTSMYLCASLSMDLWTGNTIYFGEGSWLTVV.

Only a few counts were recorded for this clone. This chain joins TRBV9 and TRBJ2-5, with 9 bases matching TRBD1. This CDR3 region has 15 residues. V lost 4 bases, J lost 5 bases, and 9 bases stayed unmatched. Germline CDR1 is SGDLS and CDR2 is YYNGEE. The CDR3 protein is CASSPPDRGGETQYF. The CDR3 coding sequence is TGTGCCAGCAGCCCGCCGGACAGGGGAGGGGAGACCCAGTACTTC.

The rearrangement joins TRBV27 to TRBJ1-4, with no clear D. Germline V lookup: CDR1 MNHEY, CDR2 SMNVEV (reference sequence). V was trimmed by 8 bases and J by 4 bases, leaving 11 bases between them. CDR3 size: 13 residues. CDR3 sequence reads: CASGTTLNEKLFF. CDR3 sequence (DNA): TGTGCCAGCGGAACCACTCTTAATGAAAAACTGTTTTTT.

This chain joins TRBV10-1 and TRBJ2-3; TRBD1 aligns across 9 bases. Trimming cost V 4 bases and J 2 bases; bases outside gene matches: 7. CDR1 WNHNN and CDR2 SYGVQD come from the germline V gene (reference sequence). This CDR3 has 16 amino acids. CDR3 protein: CASSGNRGQDTDTQYF. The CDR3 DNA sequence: TGCGCCAGCAGTGGAAACAGGGGGCAAGACACAGATACGCAGTATTTT.

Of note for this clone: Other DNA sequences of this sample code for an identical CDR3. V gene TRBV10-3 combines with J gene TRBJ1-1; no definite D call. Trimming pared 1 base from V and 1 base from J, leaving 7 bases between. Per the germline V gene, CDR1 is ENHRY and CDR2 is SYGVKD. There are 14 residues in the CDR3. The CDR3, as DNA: TGTGCCATCAGTGAGTTAGGTACGAACACTGAAGCTTTCTTT. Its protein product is CAISELGTNTEAFF.

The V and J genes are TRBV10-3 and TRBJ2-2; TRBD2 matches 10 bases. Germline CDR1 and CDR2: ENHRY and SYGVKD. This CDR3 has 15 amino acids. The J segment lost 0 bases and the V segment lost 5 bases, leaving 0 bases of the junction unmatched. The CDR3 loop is CAISTSGTNTGELFF. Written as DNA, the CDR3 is TGTGCCATCAGTACTAGCGGGACGAACACCGGGGAGCTGTTTTTT.

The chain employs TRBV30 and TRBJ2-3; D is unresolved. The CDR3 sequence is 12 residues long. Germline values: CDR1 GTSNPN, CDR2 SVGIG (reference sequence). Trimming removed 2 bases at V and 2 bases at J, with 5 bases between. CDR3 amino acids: CAWSPFTDTQYF. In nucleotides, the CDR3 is TGTGCCTGGAGTCCATTCACAGATACGCAGTATTTT.

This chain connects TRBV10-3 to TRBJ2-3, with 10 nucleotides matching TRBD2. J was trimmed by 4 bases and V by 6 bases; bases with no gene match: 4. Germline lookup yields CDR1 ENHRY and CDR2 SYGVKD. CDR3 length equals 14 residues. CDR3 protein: CAIRATSGADTQYF. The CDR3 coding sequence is TGTGCCATCAGAGCAACTAGCGGGGCAGATACGCAGTATTTT.

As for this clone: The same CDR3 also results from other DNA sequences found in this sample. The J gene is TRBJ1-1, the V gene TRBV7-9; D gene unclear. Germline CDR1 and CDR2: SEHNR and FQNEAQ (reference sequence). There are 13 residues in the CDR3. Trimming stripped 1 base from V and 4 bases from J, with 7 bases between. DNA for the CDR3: TGTGCCAGCAGCTTAGAGGGCGGCACTGAAGCTTTCTTT. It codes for CASSLEGGTEAFF.